This paragraph covers one T cell receptor (beta chain) sequence. In germline, CDR1 is SQVTM, CDR2 ANQGSEA. The CDR3 has 12 amino acids. Trimming shortened V by 4 bases and J by 6 bases, and 11 bases separated the two germline ends. The sample comes from a study of identical twins. One entry per CDR3 protein, called by TCRdb with MiXCR from the 5' RACE reads. This sample has roughly 570,000 distinct CDR3 sequences; roughly 9.5% occur once, and the top ten carry 3%. These data were also reused for a study on yellow fever vaccine responses in identical twins.

The receptor's source is a woman aged 18-29 years in good health. This chain joins TRBV29-1 and TRBJ2-3, with a weak D call TRBD1 (5 bases). The specimen was PBMCs. In nucleotides, the CDR3 is TGCAGCGTTGTGGGTCAGGGTGATACGCAGTATTTT. Amino acids: CSVVGQGDTQYF.